Listed below are T cell receptor beta chains from one sample, sequenced in a study of radiotherapy plus CTLA-4 blockade in lung cancer. The table came from immunoSEQ multiplex PCR; TCRdb's copy has only in-frame clones and leaves some out. The profile shows 100,000 to 150,000 clones, about four fifths of them singletons. Sequencing used peripheral blood, obtained from a patient treated with radiotherapy plus ipilimumab. The source is a human donor with non-small cell lung cancer who had a partial response to radiotherapy plus ipilimumab. Each CDR3 is given with its conserved first and last residue. A D gene is named only where the DNA matches it firmly. Clone size is shown for a subset of rows, as once, few, many or a class of expanded clone.

J gene,clone size,D gene,V gene,CDR3 protein,CDR3 DNA
TRBJ2-3,-,TRBD1,TRBV18,CASSEDRVSDTQYF,TGTGCCAGCTCAGAGGACAGGGTCTCAGATACGCAGTATTTT
TRBJ2-3,-,-,TRBV10-3,CATALALSTDTQYF,TGTGCCACTGCCCTAGCGCTCAGCACAGATACGCAGTATTTT
TRBJ1-5,-,-,TRBV19,CASRLSEVGSNQPQHF,TGTGCCAGTAGACTCTCGGAGGTGGGTAGCAATCAGCCCCAGCATTTT
TRBJ2-3,-,-,TRBV6-1,CASSGLAVSTDTQYF,TGTGCCAGCAGTGGATTAGCGGTTAGCACAGATACGCAGTATTTT
TRBJ1-3,-,-,TRBV28,CASSPQGWNTIYF,TGTGCCAGCAGTCCCCAGGGATGGAACACCATATATTTT
TRBJ2-3,-,TRBD2,TRBV18,CASSPMASGGTDTQYF,TGTGCCAGCTCACCAATGGCTAGCGGGGGCACAGATACGCAGTATTTT
TRBJ1-5,once,TRBD1,TRBV11-2,CASSQTGFQPQHF,TGTGCCAGCAGTCAGACAGGGTTTCAGCCCCAGCATTTT
TRBJ2-1,-,-,TRBV11-3,CASSRLDSYNEQFF,TGTGCCAGCAGCCGACTCGACAGTTACAATGAGCAGTTCTTC
TRBJ2-5,once,TRBD2,TRBV5-1,CASSLLAGEYPQETQYF,TGCGCCAGCAGCTTACTAGCGGGAGAATACCCACAAGAGACCCAGTACTTC
TRBJ2-2,once,-,TRBV18,CASSPKDTPWGYDGELFF,TGTGCCAGCTCACCAAAGGACACCCCATGGGGTTACGACGGGGAGCTGTTTTTT
TRBJ1-5,many,TRBD1,TRBV6-1,CASSGQGRQPQHF,TGTGCCAGCAGTGGACAGGGGAGGCAGCCCCAGCATTTT
TRBJ1-2,-,-,TRBV15,CATSRGADGYTF,TGTGCCACCAGCAGAGGAGCGGATGGCTACACCTTC
TRBJ1-3,-,-,TRBV30,CAWENPSGNTIYF,TGTGCCTGGGAGAACCCCTCTGGAAACACCATATATTTT
TRBJ2-3,once,TRBD2,TRBV15,CATSRDKGLGPRTDTQYF,TGTGCCACCAGCAGAGATAAGGGACTAGGACCTAGGACAGATACGCAGTATTTT
TRBJ1-1,-,-,TRBV4-3,CASSQDLYFGGSAFF,TGCGCCAGCAGCCAAGATCTATATTTTGGGGGCTCAGCTTTCTTT
TRBJ1-4,-,TRBD1,TRBV6-1,CASSAGQGVLNEKLFF,TGTGCCAGCAGTGCGGGACAGGGGGTTCTTAATGAAAAACTGTTTTTT
TRBJ2-7,-,-,TRBV19,CASSSLRTYEQYF,TGTGCCAGTAGTAGCCTCAGGACCTACGAGCAGTACTTC
TRBJ2-1,-,TRBD2,TRBV5-6,CASSLTSGTSYNEQFF,TGTGCCAGCAGCCTTACTAGCGGAACTTCCTACAATGAGCAGTTCTTC
TRBJ2-5,once,TRBD1,TRBV13,CASSFWGQGETQYF,TGTGCCAGCAGCTTTTGGGGACAGGGAGAGACCCAGTACTTC
TRBJ1-2,once,-,TRBV18,CASSPSGGSANYGYTF,TGTGCCAGCTCACCTTCTGGAGGGAGCGCTAACTATGGCTACACCTTC
TRBJ2-5,once,TRBD1,TRBV20-1,CSVTGGRVYF,TGCAGTGTCACAGGGGGCCGGGTGTACTTC
TRBJ1-5,-,-,TRBV10-3,CAISGGPGLGQPQHF,TGTGCCATCAGTGGGGGTCCGGGACTGGGTCAGCCCCAGCATTTT
TRBJ2-6,-,-,TRBV2,CAAASGANVLTF,TGTGCCGCCGCGTCTGGGGCCAACGTCCTGACTTTC
TRBJ1-1,-,-,TRBV12-5,CASGLEHPNTEAFF,TGTGCTAGTGGTTTGGAACATCCGAACACTGAAGCTTTCTTT
TRBJ2-5,-,-,TRBV27,CASSLWSQGETQYF,TGTGCCAGCAGTTTGTGGTCTCAGGGAGAGACCCAGTACTTC
TRBJ2-3,once,TRBD2,TRBV5-1,CASSTGTSGRAFDTQYF,TGCGCCAGCAGCACCGGGACTAGCGGGAGGGCCTTCGATACGCAGTATTTT
TRBJ1-1,-,TRBD1,TRBV15,CATSEEGQGNTEAFF,TGTGCCACCAGCGAGGAGGGACAGGGGAACACTGAAGCTTTCTTT
TRBJ1-2,-,-,TRBV27,CASSKDSEGYTF,TGTGCCAGCAGTAAGGACAGTGAGGGCTACACCTTC
TRBJ2-2,few,TRBD1,TRBV7-9,CASSPHDRGRTGELFF,TGTGCCAGCAGCCCCCACGACAGGGGAAGGACCGGGGAGCTGTTTTTT
TRBJ2-3,-,-,TRBV5-4,CASSPNGDWGTDTQYF,TGTGCCAGCAGCCCGAACGGGGACTGGGGCACAGATACGCAGTATTTT
TRBJ1-4,few,-,TRBV28,CASSPLQGGIEKLFF,TGTGCCAGCAGTCCCCTACAGGGTGGGATTGAAAAACTGTTTTTT
TRBJ2-7,-,TRBD1,TRBV28,CASSDTGTGSSYEQYF,TGTGCCAGCAGTGACACCGGGACAGGGAGCTCCTACGAGCAGTACTTC
TRBJ2-2,few,-,TRBV7-7,CASSLKGVTGELFF,TGTGCTAGCAGCTTAAAAGGAGTCACCGGGGAGCTGTTTTTT
TRBJ1-6,-,TRBD1,TRBV27,CASSDRTGHNSPLHF,TGTGCCAGCAGTGACCGGACAGGGCATAATTCACCCCTCCACTTT
TRBJ2-7,once,TRBD1,TRBV7-8,CASSLRRGLYEQYF,TGTGCCAGCAGCTTAAGAAGGGGGCTCTACGAGCAGTACTTC